One T cell receptor (beta chain) is described in this entry. Clones were read by immunoSEQ multiplex PCR, and TCRdb kept only the in-frame ones, dropping some. The sample yields 45,000 to 60,000 clones, under 90% seen once. Germline V gives CDR1 SGHRS, CDR2 YFSETQ. V was clipped by 0 bases and J by 6 bases, with 15 bases between them. This CDR3 comprises 15 residues. This record belongs to a study of OX40 agonist ivuxolimab in advanced cancers. Study-wide background: People in dose escalation had one of these cancers: hepatocellular carcinoma, melanoma, renal cell or head and neck cancer.

This clonotype originated in an adult with an advanced solid tumor such as melanoma, head and neck, liver or kidney cancer. V gene TRBV5-1 combines with J gene TRBJ1-1, with TRBD1 as a possible D gene (5 bases). The material was CD4+ or CD8+ T cells sorted from blood, obtained in a trial of the OX40 agonist ivuxolimab. The CDR3 sequence: CASSLGFWQGPEAFF. CDR3 coding DNA: TGCGCCAGCAGCTTGGGCTTTTGGCAGGGCCCTGAAGCTTTCTTT.